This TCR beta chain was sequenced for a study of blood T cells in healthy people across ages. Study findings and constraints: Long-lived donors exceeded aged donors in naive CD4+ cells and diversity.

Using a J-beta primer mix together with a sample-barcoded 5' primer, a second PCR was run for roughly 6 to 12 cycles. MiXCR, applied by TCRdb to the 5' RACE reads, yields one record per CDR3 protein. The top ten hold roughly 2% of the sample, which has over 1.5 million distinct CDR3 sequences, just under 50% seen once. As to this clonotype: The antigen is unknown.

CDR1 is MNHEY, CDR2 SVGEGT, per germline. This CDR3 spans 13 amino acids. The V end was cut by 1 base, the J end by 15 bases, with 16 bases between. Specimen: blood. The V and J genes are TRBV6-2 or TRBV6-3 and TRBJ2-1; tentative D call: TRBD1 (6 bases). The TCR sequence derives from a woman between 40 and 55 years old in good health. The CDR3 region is CASSYFGGMVLFF. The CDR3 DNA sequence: TGTGCCAGCAGTTACTTTGGGGGCATGGTTCTGTTCTTC.